This T cell receptor (beta chain) was sequenced in a study of regulatory and conventional T cells in RAG deficiency. Study results and limitations: In Omenn syndrome, Treg and Tconv repertoires overlapped >85%.

Sequencing used immunoSEQ multiplex PCR; TCRdb keeps in-frame clones, though not all of them. This table has some 30,000 clones, around 91% appearing once. A remark on this clone: Its antigen remains unknown.

V lost 6 bases to trimming and J lost 0 bases, with 26 bases between them. The CDR3 spans 19 residues. In germline, CDR1 is SNHLY, CDR2 FYNNEI. These data also formed part of another study, on regulatory T cells. That publication notes: Primers: 52 TRBV forward and 13 TRBJ reverse.

Sequences were obtained from CD8+ T cells sorted from blood. The sequence was obtained from a human donor in good health. The V gene is TRBV2, the J gene TRBJ1-1; TRBD1 might be the D (5 bases). DNA for the CDR3: TGTGCCAGCAGGATAGGGACGGACCCTCTCTCCCCCTTGAACACTGAAGCTTTCTTT. This codes for CASRIGTDPLSPLNTEAFF.